What follows describes a single T cell receptor (beta chain). Germline V lookup: CDR1 MNHNY, CDR2 SVGAGI (reference sequence). The trim removed 5 bases at V and 4 bases at J, leaving 4 bases unmatched. The CDR3 runs to 16 residues. The record originates from a study of radiotherapy plus CTLA-4 blockade in lung cancer. Assay: immunoSEQ multiplex PCR; the TCRdb copy retains only in-frame clones and omits some. The data contain around 99,000 clones, almost 90% of them singletons. Specimen: peripheral blood, collected from a patient treated with radiotherapy plus ipilimumab. V gene TRBV6-6 combines with J gene TRBJ2-2; 13 bases are a match to TRBD2. The receptor comes from a human donor with non-small cell lung cancer that progressed on radiotherapy plus ipilimumab. For the CDR3, the DNA is TGTGCCAGCAGTCACCGACTAGCGGGAGGCACCGGGGAGCTGTTTTTT. This translates into CASSHRLAGGTGELFF.